Each of the 15 T cell receptor beta chains below was sequenced from the same sample in a study of T cell changes during pregnancy in multiple sclerosis. This table comes from immunoSEQ multiplex PCR, and its TCRdb copy is limited to in-frame clones, with some not included. The sample lists around 40,000 clones; 85% to 95% were seen once. Specimen: CD8+ T cells from peripheral blood mononuclear cells, collected in the third trimester of pregnancy. The receptors were sampled from a female donor with multiple sclerosis, enrolled in a pregnancy study.

This chain links TRBV13 with TRBJ2-2; D not certain. The CDR3 totals 15 residues. Trimming cost V 1 base and J 4 bases, with 10 bases left between them. Per the germline V gene, CDR1 is PRHDT and CDR2 is FYEKMQ (reference sequence). The CDR3 DNA reads as TGTGCCAGCAGCTTAGTGTCTGGGCGCACCGGGGAGCTGTTTTTT. It codes for CASSLVSGRTGELFF.

The V call is TRBV7-2, the J call TRBJ1-1, with D unresolved. Germline CDR1 and CDR2: SGHTA and FQGNSA. This CDR3 contains 10 residues. Trimming took 9 bases from V and 8 from J, leaving 10 bases between them. The CDR3 DNA reads TGTGCCAGGATAGCGACGGAAGCTTTCTTT. This gives the protein CARIATEAFF.

The rearrangement uses TRBV10-3 and TRBJ1-2; D is uncertain. CDR3 length: 13 residues. The germline gives CDR1 ENHRY, CDR2 SYGVKD. The V end lost 4 bases, the J end lost 8 bases, and 14 bases lay between the germline ends. The CDR3 coding sequence is TGTGCCATCAGTGGGGAGGCGGCGGAAGGCTACACCTTC. Its translation: CAISGEAAEGYTF.

The rearrangement joins TRBV5-1 to TRBJ2-5; 8 bases are a match to TRBD1. Germline CDR1 is SGHRS and CDR2 is YFSETQ. J lost 4 bases, V lost 0 bases, and 11 bases had no gene match. The CDR3 sequence is 17 residues long. In DNA, the CDR3 is TGCGCCAGCAGCTTGGCCTTTGAGACAGGGGCTACAGAGACCCAGTACTTC. This encodes CASSLAFETGATETQYF.

Only one count was recorded for this clone. This chain links TRBV9 with TRBJ2-6; tentative D call: TRBD2 (5 bases). CDR3 length: 18 amino acids. CDR1 SGDLS and CDR2 YYNGEE come from the germline V gene. The V end was cut by 0 bases, the J end by 0 bases, with 13 bases between. The CDR3 here is CASSVEGGPSSGANVLTF. The CDR3 coding sequence is TGTGCCAGCAGCGTAGAAGGAGGTCCCAGCTCTGGGGCCAACGTCCTGACTTTC. Full variable domain (remainder filled in from reference TRBV9 and TRBJ2-6): DSGVTQTPKHLITATGQRVTLRCSPRSGDLSVYWYQQSLDQGLQFLIQYYNGEERAKGNILERFSAQQFPDLHSELNLSSLELGDSALYFCASSVEGGPSSGANVLTFGAGSRLTVL.

V gene TRBV10-2 combines with J gene TRBJ1-2; tentatively, D is TRBD1 (6 bases). This CDR3 comprises 14 residues. The germline gives CDR1 WSHSY, CDR2 SAAADI. Deletions cut 6 bases from V and 4 bases from J, with 15 bases between. The CDR3 bases are TGCGCCAGCAGGGAGACAGGCGCGAGCTATGGCTACACCTTC. Amino acid sequence: CASRETGASYGYTF.

The genes are TRBV21-1 and TRBJ1-5. TRBV21-1 is described as a pseudogene. This CDR3 has 15 residues. The CDR3 nucleotides are TGTGCCAGGGGACCTGAGGGAGGGCTCAATCAGCCCCAGCATTTT. Encoded protein: CARGPEGGLNQPQHF.

V usage is TRBV5-8 and J usage is TRBJ2-5; possibly TRBD1 for D (5 bases). The V end was cut by 3 bases, the J end by 4 bases, with 25 bases between. Germline loops: CDR1 SGHTS, CDR2 YDEGEE. CDR3 length: 18 residues. CDR3 nucleotide sequence: TGTGCCAGCAGCTCACCAGGGTTGGTTTATATGGAAGGAGAGACCCAGTACTTC. Protein: CASSSPGLVYMEGETQYF.

V is TRBV9 and J is TRBJ2-6; D may be TRBD1 (6 bases). V was shortened by 3 bases and J by 3 bases, with 25 bases between the two germline ends. Per the germline V gene, CDR1 is SGDLS and CDR2 is YYNGEE. There are 20 residues in the CDR3. CDR3 nucleotides: TGTGCCAGCAGCGGGACCCTAGACAGGAGCTCATATGATGGGGCCAACGTCCTGACTTTC. Translating it yields CASSGTLDRSSYDGANVLTF.

The CDR3 DNA is TGTGCCAGCGGAATAACAGGGGTCGCCTCCTACGAGCAGTACTTC. Protein product: CASGITGVASYEQYF. The chain employs TRBV27 and TRBJ2-7; 7 bases map to TRBD1. V was pared by 8 bases and J by 0 bases, with 10 bases of the junction left unmatched. The CDR3 loop spans 15 amino acids. CDR1 is MNHEY and CDR2 is SMNVEV in the germline V gene (reference sequence).

The chain joins TRBV25-1 to TRBJ2-3; D is perhaps TRBD2 (6 bases). Looked up from germline, CDR1 is MGHDK and CDR2 is SYGVNS. With 0 bases removed from V and 6 bases from J, the gap between germline ends came to 7 bases. CDR3 length: 13 amino acids. The CDR3 region is CASSEYSGDTQYF. CDR3 DNA: TGTGCCAGCAGTGAATACAGCGGGGATACGCAGTATTTT.

The rearrangement uses TRBV19 and TRBJ2-1; no clear D. The V end lost 3 bases, the J end lost 6 bases, and 6 bases lay between the germline ends. The CDR3 has 12 amino acids. Germline-derived CDR1 and CDR2 are LNHDA and SQIVND (reference sequence). In DNA form, the CDR3 reads TGTGCCAGTAGTATCAGAGGCAATGAGCAGTTCTTC. Translation: CASSIRGNEQFF.

The chain carries TRBV5-6 and TRBJ2-7; the match to TRBD1 covers 7 bases. The V and J ends lost 4 bases and 3 bases, in that order; junction bases with no gene match: 10. The germline gives CDR1 SGHDT, CDR2 YYEEEE. This CDR3 region has 15 residues. As DNA, the CDR3 is TGTGCCAGCAGCCCCGACCGGACAGGAGACTACGAGCAGTACTTC. This codes for CASSPDRTGDYEQYF.

This sequence joins TRBV5-6 and TRBJ2-1, with 10 positions matching TRBD2. CDR3 length: 13 residues. Germline loops: CDR1 SGHDT, CDR2 YYEEEE. The V segment lost 0 bases and the J segment 14 bases; nucleotides outside the gene matches: 5. CDR3 bases: TGTGCCAGCAGCTTGGGGTCTCTAGCGGGGGAGTTCTTC. This encodes CASSLGSLAGEFF.

This clone was detected only once. CDR3 in DNA: TGTGCCAGCAGCTTCACAGGGGAAGGAAACACCATATATTTT. This codes for CASSFTGEGNTIYF. This chain joins TRBV7-2 and TRBJ1-3; 7 nucleotides align to TRBD1. This CDR3 contains 14 residues. Germline V gene data show CDR1 as SGHTA and CDR2 as FQGNSA. Trimming removed 3 bases from V and 4 bases from J; junction bases left unmatched: 3.